These 17 T cell receptor beta chains were all obtained from the same sample, sequenced in a study of OX40 agonist ivuxolimab in advanced cancers. Clones were sequenced by immunoSEQ multiplex PCR, and TCRdb holds only the in-frame ones, with some missing. The repertoire holds 40,000 to 50,000 clones, with 88% as singletons. The material sequenced was CD4+ or CD8+ T cells sorted from blood, taken in a trial of the OX40 agonist ivuxolimab. The receptors were sampled from an adult with an advanced solid tumor such as melanoma, head and neck, liver or kidney cancer.

V is TRBV2 and J is TRBJ1-5; perhaps TRBD1 as D (6 bases). The CDR3 sequence is 14 residues long. CDR1 is SNHLY, CDR2 FYNNEI, per germline. Trimming pared 6 bases from V and 3 bases from J, leaving 12 bases between. CDR3 nucleotide sequence: TGTGCCAGCAGGACGGCGGGGGCCAATCAGCCCCAGCATTTT. Protein: CASRTAGANQPQHF.

V is TRBV25-1 and J is TRBJ2-1, with 9 bases that match TRBD1. V was clipped by 0 bases and J by 9 bases; unmatched bases: 6. The CDR3 totals 15 residues. CDR1 is MGHDK, CDR2 SYGVNS, per germline. The CDR3 DNA reads TGTGCCAGCAGTGAATATGTACAGGGGGCGGGTGAGCAGTTCTTC. Amino acids: CASSEYVQGAGEQFF.

This chain joins TRBV6-5 and TRBJ2-1; D gene ambiguous. V was shortened by 8 bases and J by 2 bases, with 7 bases between the two germline ends. This CDR3 is 12 amino acids long. Germline lookup yields CDR1 MNHEY and CDR2 SVGAGI. CDR3 DNA sequence: TGTGCCAGCTTTACAACCTACAATGAGCAGTTCTTC. It encodes CASFTTYNEQFF.

The rearrangement links TRBV30 to TRBJ2-7, with D perhaps TRBD1 (6 bases). V gave up 4 bases and J gave up 2 bases, with 12 bases separating them. CDR1 and CDR2 from the germline V gene are GTSNPN and SVGIG (reference sequence). The CDR3 is 13 amino acids. The CDR3 region has the DNA TGTGCCTGGACCCAGGACAGTACCTACGAGCAGTACTTC. It codes for CAWTQDSTYEQYF.

The chain couples TRBV9 to TRBJ2-7, with D perhaps TRBD1 or TRBD2 (5 bases each). The germline gives CDR1 SGDLS, CDR2 YYNGEE. The CDR3 is made up of 14 amino acids. Trimming cost V 4 bases and J 2 bases, with 13 bases left between them. CDR3 nucleotides: TGTGCCAGCAGCCCCGGGGACGGCCCCTACGAGCAGTACTTC. Translated, it gives CASSPGDGPYEQYF.

This chain joins TRBV19 and TRBJ2-7; 10 bases are shared with TRBD1. The CDR3 spans 16 residues. The V gene end was trimmed by 3 bases and the J gene end by 2 bases; junction bases not matched to a gene: 7. CDR1 is LNHDA, CDR2 SQIVND, per germline (reference sequence). Here the CDR3 reads CASSISGTGATYEQYF. DNA for the CDR3: TGTGCCAGTAGTATTTCCGGGACAGGGGCGACCTACGAGCAGTACTTC.

The V call is TRBV27, the J call TRBJ1-5; D call uncertain. V shed 3 bases and J shed 3 bases, with 6 bases lying between them. The CDR3 extends over 13 amino acids. Germline CDR1 MNHEY, CDR2 SMNVEV (reference sequence). CDR3 sequence: CASSLSVNQPQHF. CDR3 DNA sequence: TGTGCCAGCAGTTTGTCCGTCAATCAGCCCCAGCATTTT.

V gene TRBV5-4 combines with J gene TRBJ2-2; TRBD1 might be the D (5 bases). The germline CDR1 and CDR2 sequences are SGHNT and YYREEE (reference sequence). V lost 2 bases to trimming and J lost 3 bases, with 11 bases between them. The CDR3 covers 15 residues. CDR3 bases: TGTGCCAGCAGCTTTGGCAGGGTTGACACCGGGGAGCTGTTTTTT. Protein product: CASSFGRVDTGELFF.

This clone appeared once. The V gene is TRBV5-8, the J gene TRBJ2-1, with D perhaps matching TRBD2 (6 bases). V dropped 4 bases and J dropped 3 bases, with 8 bases sitting between them. Per the germline V gene, CDR1 is SGHTS and CDR2 is YDEGEE. This CDR3 region has 13 residues. CDR3 residues: CASSPGLYNEQFF. CDR3 DNA sequence: TGTGCCAGCAGCCCGGGACTCTACAATGAGCAGTTCTTC.

This chain uses TRBV6-1 with TRBJ1-5, with a tentative D call TRBD1 (5 bases). This CDR3 contains 14 residues. Germline CDR1 and CDR2: MNHNS and SASEGT. V lost 0 bases and J lost 6, with 9 bases in between. This CDR3 is CASSEAMGVQPQHF. The CDR3 region has the DNA TGTGCCAGCAGTGAAGCGATGGGGGTTCAGCCCCAGCATTTT.

This sequence joins TRBV6-1 and TRBJ2-3; TRBD2 matches 12 bases. The CDR3 consists of 14 residues. V was pared by 4 bases and J by 4 bases, with 0 bases of the junction left unmatched. The germline gives CDR1 MNHNS, CDR2 SASEGT. The CDR3 is CASSGLAGADTQYF. The CDR3 nucleotides read TGTGCCAGCAGTGGACTAGCGGGGGCAGATACGCAGTATTTT.

The chain recombines TRBV15 with TRBJ2-1; D gene uncertain. Trimming removed 3 bases from V and 3 bases from J, with 6 bases in between. This CDR3 has 13 residues. Germline CDR1 reads LNHNV; CDR2 reads YYDKDF (reference sequence). Written as DNA, the CDR3 is TGTGCCACCAGCAGGGCCCTCTACAATGAGCAGTTCTTC. Protein sequence: CATSRALYNEQFF. The variable domain in full, with the rest retrieved from reference TRBV15 and TRBJ2-1, is DAMVIQNPRYQVTQFGKPVTLSCSQTLNHNVMYWYQQKSSQAPKLLFHYYDKDFNNEADTPDNFQSRRPNTSFCFLDIRSPGLGDTAMYLCATSRALYNEQFFGPGTRLTVL.

The chain joins TRBV6-1 to TRBJ2-7; D may be TRBD2 (5 bases). V gave up 3 bases and J gave up 7 bases, with 10 bases separating them. Germline assignment: CDR1 MNHNS and CDR2 SASEGT. The CDR3 spans 12 residues. The CDR3 DNA reads as TGTGCCAGCAGTGATAGCGAGTGGGAGCAGTACTTC. Its protein product is CASSDSEWEQYF.

The genes are TRBV7-2 and TRBJ1-2, with D tentatively TRBD1 (5 bases). The CDR3 is 13 amino acids. Trimming removed 2 bases at V and 12 bases at J, with 16 bases between. CDR1 and CDR2 (germline): SGHTA, FQGNSA. CDR3 DNA sequence: TGTGCCAGCAGCTTATGGGCAGGGAGGGGTAACACCTTC. This gives the protein CASSLWAGRGNTF.

In this sample, this clone turned up once. The genes are TRBV6-6 and TRBJ2-1; 12 bases align to TRBD2. CDR1 and CDR2 from the germline V gene are MNHNY and SVGAGI (reference sequence). The CDR3 sequence is 16 residues long. Germline trimming cut 8 bases from V and 5 bases from J; bases unmatched to any gene: 10. The CDR3 sequence is CASLSSGRARDNEQFF. Written as DNA, the CDR3 is TGTGCCAGCCTCTCTAGCGGGAGGGCCAGGGACAATGAGCAGTTCTTC.

The chain recombines TRBV9 with TRBJ2-1; D not certain. Germline lookup yields CDR1 SGDLS and CDR2 YYNGEE. Trimming cost V 4 bases and J 8 bases, with 19 bases left between them. The CDR3 contains 15 residues. The chain's CDR3 is CASSPIVDGRYEQFF. The CDR3 DNA reads as TGTGCCAGCAGCCCGATAGTGGATGGGCGTTATGAGCAGTTCTTC. The variable domain in full, with the rest retrieved from reference TRBV9 and TRBJ2-1, is DSGVTQTPKHLITATGQRVTLRCSPRSGDLSVYWYQQSLDQGLQFLIQYYNGEERAKGNILERFSAQQFPDLHSELNLSSLELGDSALYFCASSPIVDGRYEQFFGPGTRLTVL.

The chain couples TRBV27 to TRBJ1-2; D is possibly TRBD1 (6 bases). Germline V CDR1 and CDR2: MNHEY, SMNVEV (reference sequence). Trimming took off 7 bases at V and 8 bases at J, with 17 bases between the two ends. The CDR3 runs 13 residues. Here the CDR3 reads CASTTERGGGYTF. The CDR3 DNA sequence: TGTGCCAGCACCACCGAGAGAGGGGGGGGCTACACCTTC.